The present T cell receptor beta chain was sequenced within a study of neurological immune-mediated disorders. A blood bank in Maryland, USA, provided the volunteers who served as healthy controls. This clonotype occurred many times. TCRdb re-called the 5' RACE reads through MiXCR, storing one row per CDR3 protein. The sample includes around 33,000 distinct CDR3 sequences, roughly 7% of them seen just once. What was sequenced was PBMCs. The TCR comes from a woman between 40 and 50 years old in good health.

The CDR3 here is CASSQAPNTGELFF. The CDR3 DNA reads TGTGCCAGCAGCCAAGCTCCGAACACCGGGGAGCTGTTTTTT. The chain employs TRBV3-1 and TRBJ2-2; D gene uncertain. V was shortened by 1 base and J by 0 bases, with 3 bases between the two germline ends. The CDR3 spans 14 residues. Germline CDR1 is LGHDT and CDR2 is YNNKEL (reference sequence).